This record covers a single T cell receptor beta chain. This sample stems from a study of cytomegalovirus exposure and HLA in healthy donors. TCRdb's copy holds only in-frame clones and misses some; the assay was immunoSEQ multiplex PCR. The data contain around 60,000 clones, roughly 95% of them singletons. The length of the CDR3 is 15 residues. Trimming removed 1 base from V and 6 bases from J; junction bases left unmatched: 7. Looked up from germline, CDR1 is MGHRA and CDR2 is YSYEKL. The sequence came from a woman aged 18-30 years in good health and CMV-seropositive. The sequenced sample consisted of PBMCs. The rearrangement joins TRBV4-1 to TRBJ2-7; 9 bases align to TRBD1. The CDR3 region is CASSQAPGQGFEQYF. The CDR3 DNA sequence: TGCGCCAGCAGCCAAGCCCCGGGACAGGGTTTCGAGCAGTACTTC.